The present entry profiles one T cell receptor (beta chain) with its context. Its specificity is not known. Time point denoted: newly diagnosed, previously untreated cHL patient sample. Starting with thawed PBMCs, CD4+ T cells were purified by magnetic negative selection. This sample is drawn from a study of PD-1 blockade in classical Hodgkin lymphoma. Whole-study findings and limits: Baseline TCR diversity was reportedly lower in newly diagnosed patients than healthy donors.

This table comes from immunoSEQ multiplex PCR, and its TCRdb copy is limited to in-frame clones, with some not included. Seen here are 20,000 to 25,000 clones, roughly 89% observed once, and the top ten hold about 0.24%. This clonotype originated in a human donor with classical Hodgkin lymphoma. The sample consisted of CD4+ T cells from blood.

The CDR3 DNA reads as TGTGCCAGCAGTGAATACGGGACAGGGGGCGCTTCCTACGAGCAGTACTTC. Translated: CASSEYGTGGASYEQYF. The rearrangement joins TRBV25-1 to TRBJ2-7, with 12 nucleotides matching TRBD1. Germline lookup yields CDR1 MGHDK and CDR2 SYGVNS. The J segment lost 1 base and the V segment lost 0 bases, leaving 4 bases of the junction unmatched. This CDR3 has 17 residues.